This T cell receptor beta chain was obtained from a study of T cell clonotyping in hematopoietic cell transplantation. Study-level results: Pathologically expanded recipient clonotypes increased progressively from day 30 to day 180 as diversity fell. Broader posttransplant TCR repertoire diversity was predicted by graft donor and pretransplant recipient Inverse Simpson Index values.

TCRdb's table, derived via immunoSEQ multiplex PCR, lists solely in-frame clones and lacks some. Of some 10,000 clones in the sample, more than 85% were seen once. This CDR3 is 15 amino acids long. Trimming removed 3 bases from V and 5 bases from J; junction bases left unmatched: 5. The V gene's germline CDR1 is SGHRS and CDR2 YFSETQ. Details on this clone: Its antigen is unidentified.

Recipient blood drawn about 28 days pretransplant and days 30, 100, 180 after. The V gene is TRBV5-1, the J gene TRBJ2-1; the match to TRBD1 covers 10 bases. Sequencing used PBMCs, obtained 100 days after allogeneic stem cell transplant. The origin of this receptor is a male patient aged 50 to 59 who had an allogeneic stem cell transplant from a related donor, so T cells may come from the graft donor. Some clones in this sample may be carry-over from other donors' samples. The CDR3 bases are TGCGCCAGCAGCTACCGACAGGGGGCGAACAATGAGCAGTTCTTC. The encoded protein is CASSYRQGANNEQFF.